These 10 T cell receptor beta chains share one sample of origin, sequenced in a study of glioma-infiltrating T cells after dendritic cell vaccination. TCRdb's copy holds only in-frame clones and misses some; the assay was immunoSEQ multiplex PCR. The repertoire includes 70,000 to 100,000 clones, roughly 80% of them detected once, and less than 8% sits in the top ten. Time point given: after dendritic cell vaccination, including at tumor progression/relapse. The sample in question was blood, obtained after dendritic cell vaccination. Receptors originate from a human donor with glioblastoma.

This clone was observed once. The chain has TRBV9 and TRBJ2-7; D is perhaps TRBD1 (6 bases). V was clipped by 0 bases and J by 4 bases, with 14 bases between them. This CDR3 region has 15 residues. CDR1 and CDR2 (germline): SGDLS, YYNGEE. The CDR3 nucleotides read TGTGCCAGCAGCGTAGGCTGGGGACACGGATACGAGCAGTACTTC. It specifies CASSVGWGHGYEQYF.

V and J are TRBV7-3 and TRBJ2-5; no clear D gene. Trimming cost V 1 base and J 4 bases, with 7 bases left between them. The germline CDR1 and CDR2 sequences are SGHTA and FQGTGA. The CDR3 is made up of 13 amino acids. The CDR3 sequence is CASSLIGGETQYF. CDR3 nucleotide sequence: TGTGCCAGCAGCTTAATCGGTGGAGAGACCCAGTACTTC.

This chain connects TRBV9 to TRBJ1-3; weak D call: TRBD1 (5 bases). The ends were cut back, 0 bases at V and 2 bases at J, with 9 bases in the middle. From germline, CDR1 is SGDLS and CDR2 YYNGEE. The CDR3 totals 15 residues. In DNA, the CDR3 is TGTGCCAGCAGCGTAGTAGGGGCCACTGGAAACACCATATATTTT. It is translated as CASSVVGATGNTIYF.

CDR3 residues: CASSRTGTSSYEQYF. In DNA form, the CDR3 reads TGTGCCAGTAGTAGAACCGGGACAAGCTCCTACGAGCAGTACTTC. This sequence joins TRBV19 and TRBJ2-7, with a weak D call TRBD1 (6 bases). V was pared by 4 bases and J by 0 bases, with 13 bases between. CDR1 is LNHDA and CDR2 is SQIVND in the germline V gene (reference sequence). The CDR3 sequence is 15 residues long.

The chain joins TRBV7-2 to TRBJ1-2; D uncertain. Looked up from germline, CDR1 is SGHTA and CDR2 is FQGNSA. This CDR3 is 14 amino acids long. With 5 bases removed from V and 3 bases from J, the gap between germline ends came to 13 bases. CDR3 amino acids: CASSPGQLYYGYTF. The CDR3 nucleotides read TGTGCCAGCAGCCCGGGTCAGCTGTACTATGGCTACACCTTC.

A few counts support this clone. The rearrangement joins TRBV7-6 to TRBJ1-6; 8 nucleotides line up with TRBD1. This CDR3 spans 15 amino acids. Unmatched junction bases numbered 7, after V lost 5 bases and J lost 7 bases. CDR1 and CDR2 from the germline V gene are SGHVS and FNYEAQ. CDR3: CASSPGQGGNSPLHF. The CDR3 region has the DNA TGTGCCAGCAGCCCCGGACAGGGAGGGAATTCACCCCTCCACTTT. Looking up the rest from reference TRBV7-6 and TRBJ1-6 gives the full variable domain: GAGVSQSPRYKVTKRGQDVALRCDPISGHVSLYWYRQALGQGPEFLTYFNYEAQQDKSGLPNDRFSAERPEGSISTLTIQRTEQRDSAMYRCASSPGQGGNSPLHFGNGTRLTVT.

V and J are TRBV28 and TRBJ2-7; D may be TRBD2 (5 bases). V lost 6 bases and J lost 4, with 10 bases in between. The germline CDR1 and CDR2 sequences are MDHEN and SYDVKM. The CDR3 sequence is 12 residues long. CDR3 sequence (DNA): TGTGCCAGCAGAACGGGGATTTACGAGCAGTACTTC. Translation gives CASRTGIYEQYF. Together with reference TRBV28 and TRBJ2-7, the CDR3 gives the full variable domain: DVKVTQSSRYLVKRTGEKVFLECVQDMDHENMFWYRQDPGLGLRLIYFSYDVKMKEKGDIPEGYSVSREKKERFSLILESASTNQTSMYLCASRTGIYEQYFGPGTRLTVT.

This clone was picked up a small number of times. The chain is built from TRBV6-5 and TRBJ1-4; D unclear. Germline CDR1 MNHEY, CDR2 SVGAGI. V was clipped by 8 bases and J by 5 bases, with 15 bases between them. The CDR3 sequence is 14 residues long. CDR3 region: CASSSGASNEKLFF. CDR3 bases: TGTGCCAGCTCCTCGGGAGCCTCGAATGAAAAACTGTTTTTT.

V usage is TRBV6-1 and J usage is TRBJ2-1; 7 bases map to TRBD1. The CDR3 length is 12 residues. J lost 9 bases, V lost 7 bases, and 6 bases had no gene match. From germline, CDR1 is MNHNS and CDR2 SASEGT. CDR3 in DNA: TGTGCCAGCAACTTCGGACAGGTTGAGCAGTTCTTC. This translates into CASNFGQVEQFF.

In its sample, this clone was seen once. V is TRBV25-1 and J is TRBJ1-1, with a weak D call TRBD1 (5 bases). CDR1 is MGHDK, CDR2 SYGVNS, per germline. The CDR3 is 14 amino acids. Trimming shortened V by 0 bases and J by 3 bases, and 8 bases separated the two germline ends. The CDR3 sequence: CASSEYGGDTEAFF. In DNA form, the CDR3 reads TGTGCCAGCAGTGAATACGGGGGAGACACTGAAGCTTTCTTT.